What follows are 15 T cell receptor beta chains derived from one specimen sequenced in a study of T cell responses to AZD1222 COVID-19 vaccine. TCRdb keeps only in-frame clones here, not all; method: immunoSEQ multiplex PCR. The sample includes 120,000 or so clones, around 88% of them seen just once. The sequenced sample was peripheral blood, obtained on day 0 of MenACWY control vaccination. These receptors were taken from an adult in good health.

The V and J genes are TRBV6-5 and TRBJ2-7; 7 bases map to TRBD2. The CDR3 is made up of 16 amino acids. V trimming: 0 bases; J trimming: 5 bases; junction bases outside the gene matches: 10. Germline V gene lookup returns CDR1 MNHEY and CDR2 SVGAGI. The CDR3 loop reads CASSYSFLGEGHEQYF. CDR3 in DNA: TGTGCCAGCAGTTACTCCTTCTTGGGGGAGGGCCACGAGCAGTACTTC.

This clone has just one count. For the CDR3, the DNA is TGTGCCAGCAGTCCAGGACCGCGCACCATATATTTT. Encoded protein: CASSPGPRTIYF. J is TRBJ1-3 and V is TRBV12-3 or TRBV12-4; no clear D. V dropped 5 bases and J dropped 9 bases, with 11 bases sitting between them. CDR3 length: 12 residues.

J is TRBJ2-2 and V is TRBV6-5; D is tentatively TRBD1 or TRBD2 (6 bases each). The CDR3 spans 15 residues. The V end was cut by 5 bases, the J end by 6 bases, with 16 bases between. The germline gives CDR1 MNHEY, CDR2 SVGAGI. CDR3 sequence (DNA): TGTGCCAGCAGTAAGGAAGCGGAGGGGGCCGGGGAGCTGTTTTTT. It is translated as CASSKEAEGAGELFF.

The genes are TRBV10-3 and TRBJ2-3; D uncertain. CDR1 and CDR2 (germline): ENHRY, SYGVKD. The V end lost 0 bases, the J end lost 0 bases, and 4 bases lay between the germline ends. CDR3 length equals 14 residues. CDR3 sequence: CAISESGSTDTQYF. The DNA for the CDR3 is TGTGCCATCAGTGAGTCCGGTAGCACAGATACGCAGTATTTT.

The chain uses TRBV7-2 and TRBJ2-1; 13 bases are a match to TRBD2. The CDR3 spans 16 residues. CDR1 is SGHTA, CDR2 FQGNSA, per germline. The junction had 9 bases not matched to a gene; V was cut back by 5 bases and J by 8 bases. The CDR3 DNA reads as TGTGCCAGCAGCCCTGGACTAGCGGGAGATAGGGATGAGCAGTTCTTC. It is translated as CASSPGLAGDRDEQFF.

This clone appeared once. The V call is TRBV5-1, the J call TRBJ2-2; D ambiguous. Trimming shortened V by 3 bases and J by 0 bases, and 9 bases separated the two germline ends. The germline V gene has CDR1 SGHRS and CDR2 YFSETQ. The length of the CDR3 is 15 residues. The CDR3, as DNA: TGCGCCAGCAGCTCCAGTGGGGCGAACACCGGGGAGCTGTTTTTT. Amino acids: CASSSSGANTGELFF. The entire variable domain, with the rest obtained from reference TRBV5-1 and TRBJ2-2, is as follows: KAGVTQTPRYLIKTRGQQVTLSCSPISGHRSVSWYQQTPGQGLQFLFEYFSETQRNKGNFPGRFSGRQFSNSRSEMNVSTLELGDSALYLCASSSSGANTGELFFGEGSRLTVL.

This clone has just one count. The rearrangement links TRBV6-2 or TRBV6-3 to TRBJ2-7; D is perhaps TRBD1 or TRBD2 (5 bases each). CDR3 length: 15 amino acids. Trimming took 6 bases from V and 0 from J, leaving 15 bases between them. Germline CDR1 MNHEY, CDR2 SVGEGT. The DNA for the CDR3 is TGTGCCAGCAGCCCCGGGACGGGGAGCTCCTACGAGCAGTACTTC. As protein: CASSPGTGSSYEQYF.

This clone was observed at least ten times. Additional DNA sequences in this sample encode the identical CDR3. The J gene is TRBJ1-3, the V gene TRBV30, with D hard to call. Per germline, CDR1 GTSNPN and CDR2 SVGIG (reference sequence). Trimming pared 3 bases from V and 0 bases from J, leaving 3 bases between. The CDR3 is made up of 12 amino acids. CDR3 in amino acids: CAWRGSGNTIYF. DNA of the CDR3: TGTGCCTGGAGGGGCTCTGGAAACACCATATATTTT.

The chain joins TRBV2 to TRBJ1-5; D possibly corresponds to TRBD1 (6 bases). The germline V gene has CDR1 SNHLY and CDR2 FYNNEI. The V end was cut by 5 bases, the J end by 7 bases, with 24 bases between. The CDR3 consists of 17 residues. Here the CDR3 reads CASSTYSGQTLEQPQHF. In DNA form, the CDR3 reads TGTGCCAGCAGTACCTACAGTGGACAGACGTTGGAGCAGCCCCAGCATTTT.

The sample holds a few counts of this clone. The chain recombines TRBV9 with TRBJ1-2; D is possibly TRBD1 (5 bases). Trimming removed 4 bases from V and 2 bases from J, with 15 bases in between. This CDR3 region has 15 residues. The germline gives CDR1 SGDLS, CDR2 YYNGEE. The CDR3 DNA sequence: TGTGCCAGCAGCCCCCAGGAGGGGAGGAACTATGGCTACACCTTC. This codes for CASSPQEGRNYGYTF.

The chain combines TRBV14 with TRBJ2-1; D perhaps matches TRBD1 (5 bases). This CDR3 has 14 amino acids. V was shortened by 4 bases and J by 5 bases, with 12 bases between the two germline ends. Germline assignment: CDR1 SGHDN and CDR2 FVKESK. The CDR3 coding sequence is TGTGCCAGCAGCCCTTTTAGGGGCGACAATGAGCAGTTCTTC. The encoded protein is CASSPFRGDNEQFF.

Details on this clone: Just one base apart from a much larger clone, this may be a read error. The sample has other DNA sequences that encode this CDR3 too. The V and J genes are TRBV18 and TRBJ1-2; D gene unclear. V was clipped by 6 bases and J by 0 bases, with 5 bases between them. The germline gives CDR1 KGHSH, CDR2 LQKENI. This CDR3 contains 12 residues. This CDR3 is CASSPSNYGYTF. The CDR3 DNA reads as TGTGCCAGCTCCCCGTCTAACTATGGCTACACCTTC. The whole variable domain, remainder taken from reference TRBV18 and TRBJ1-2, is NAGVMQNPRHLVRRRGQEARLRCSPMKGHSHVYWYRQLPEEGLKFMVYLQKENIIDESGMPKERFSAEFPKEGPSILRIQQVVRGDSAAYFCASSPSNYGYTFGSGTRLTVV.

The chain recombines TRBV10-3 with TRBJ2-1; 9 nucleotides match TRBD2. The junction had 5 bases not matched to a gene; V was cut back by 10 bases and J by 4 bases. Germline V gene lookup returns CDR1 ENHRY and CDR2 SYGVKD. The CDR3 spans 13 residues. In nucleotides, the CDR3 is TGTGCCACCAGGACTAGCGAGTACAATGAGCAGTTCTTC. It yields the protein CATRTSEYNEQFF.

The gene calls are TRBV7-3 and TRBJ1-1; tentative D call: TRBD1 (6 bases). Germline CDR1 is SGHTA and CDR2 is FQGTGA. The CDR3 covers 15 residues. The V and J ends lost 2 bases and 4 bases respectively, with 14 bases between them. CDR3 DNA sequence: TGTGCCAGCAGCTTATTCGGCAGGGGAAGCACTGAAGCTTTCTTT. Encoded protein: CASSLFGRGSTEAFF.

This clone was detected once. This chain's CDR3 is CASSLASTSNQPQHF. For the CDR3, the DNA is TGTGCCAGCAGCTTAGCTAGTACCAGCAATCAGCCCCAGCATTTT. The genes are TRBV7-2 and TRBJ1-5, with no clear D. Germline lookup yields CDR1 SGHTA and CDR2 FQGNSA. The CDR3 has 15 residues. Deletions cut 0 bases from V and 1 base from J, with 7 bases between.